The 8 T cell receptor beta chains below come from one sample, sequenced in a study of spatial heterogeneity in lung cancer. TCRdb re-analysed the 5' RACE reads in MiXCR, keeping a single row per CDR3 protein. The sample yields 100,000 or so distinct CDR3 sequences, 4.4% seen once. Time point given: sample taken at primary tumor resection. The antigens these receptors bind are not known. Notes on the study in general: It was found that expanded intratumoral alpha and beta TCR counts tracked tumor mutation counts.

The sequencing here drew on lung tumor tissue, taken at surgery. These receptors were obtained from a male donor with early-stage non-small cell lung cancer.

The V and J genes are TRBV6-5 and TRBJ2-2, with 9 bases identical to TRBD1. Germline V CDR1 and CDR2: MNHEY, SVGAGI. This CDR3 contains 15 residues. With 6 bases clipped from V and 5 bases from J, the junction kept 7 bases outside the gene matches. The CDR3 here is CASREGTGWTGELFF. In nucleotides, the CDR3 is TGTGCCAGCAGGGAGGGGACAGGGTGGACCGGGGAGCTGTTTTTT.

There are many counts of this clonotype. The rearrangement joins TRBV20-1 to TRBJ1-1; D gene uncertain. The CDR3 sequence is 13 residues long. The germline gives CDR1 DFQATT, CDR2 SNEGSKA (reference sequence). V was shortened by 3 bases and J by 0 bases, with 8 bases between the two germline ends. CDR3 nucleotide sequence: TGCAGTGCTAGCGCCAGAATGAACACTGAAGCTTTCTTT. Translating it yields CSASARMNTEAFF.

This clonotype was detected many times. The CDR3 DNA is TGCAGTGCTGCGGGACCGAGGAACACTGAAGCTTTCTTT. This encodes CSAAGPRNTEAFF. The chain is built from TRBV20-1 and TRBJ1-1; a weak D match, TRBD1 (5 bases). CDR1 is DFQATT, CDR2 SNEGSKA, per germline (reference sequence). The CDR3 totals 13 residues. Trimming took off 5 bases at V and 1 base at J, with 11 bases between the two ends.

Ten or more counts support this clonotype. This rearrangement joins TRBV20-1 to TRBJ2-3; 10 nucleotides align to TRBD2. V shed 3 bases and J 6 bases; nucleotides not matched to a gene: 9. The CDR3 is 15 residues long. Per germline, CDR1 DFQATT and CDR2 SNEGSKA (reference sequence). The CDR3 sequence is CSARNGLADSDTQYF. CDR3 DNA: TGCAGTGCTAGGAACGGACTAGCGGATTCTGATACGCAGTATTTT.

This clonotype was recorded many times. The chain carries TRBV12-3 or TRBV12-4 and TRBJ1-1; D perhaps matches TRBD1 (5 bases). The CDR3 length is 12 residues. Trimming shortened V by 3 bases and J by 11 bases, and 13 bases separated the two germline ends. The CDR3 sequence: CASSFVGGEAFF. CDR3 sequence (DNA): TGTGCCAGCAGTTTCGTCGGGGGGGAGGCTTTCTTT.

About this clonotype: A much larger clone differs from this one at a single base, so this may be a read error. The chain joins TRBV28 to TRBJ2-7; D unclear. Between the trimmed V and J ends, which lost 3 bases and 9 bases, there was a span of 21 bases. There are 15 residues in the CDR3. Per germline, CDR1 MDHEN and CDR2 SYDVKM. CDR3 sequence: CASSFSDSRIVGQYF. The CDR3 DNA reads as TGTGCCAGCAGTTTCAGCGATTCCCGCATTGTGGGGCAGTACTTC.

This clonotype has just a few counts. The chain carries TRBV10-3 and TRBJ2-7, with no clear D. Germline lookup yields CDR1 ENHRY and CDR2 SYGVKD. The CDR3 contains 15 residues. V lost 3 bases, J lost 3 bases, and 15 bases lay in between. CDR3 coding DNA: TGTGCCATCAGTGACGATCCCGTGGGGTACTACGAGCAGTACTTC. Its translation: CAISDDPVGYYEQYF.

This clonotype was recorded many times. The V call is TRBV7-2, the J call TRBJ1-2; D perhaps matches TRBD1 (6 bases). The CDR3 is made up of 15 amino acids. The V gene lost 5 bases and the J gene lost 7 bases, with 20 bases spanning the gap. The germline CDR1 and CDR2 sequences are SGHTA and FQGNSA. The CDR3 spells CASSLAPDSSSGYTF. The CDR3, as DNA: TGTGCCAGCAGCCTCGCCCCGGACAGCAGCTCTGGCTACACCTTC.